This entry describes one T cell receptor (beta chain). Its target is unknown. Trimming cost V 8 bases and J 3 bases; bases outside gene matches: 11. Germline loops: CDR1 GTSNPN, CDR2 SVGIG (reference sequence). The CDR3 runs 16 residues. The source of the sample is a study of regulatory T cells in long-lasting Graves disease. Turning to the study itself: Persistent Graves' disease denoted over 5 years of antithyroid drugs plus positive TSH receptor antibodies. Notes on the study in general: Persistent patients had more shared public clonotypes (about 2,800) than new patients (966). Accuracy might have suffered from few samples. Thyroid tissue went unexamined; only peripheral blood was analyzed.

Construction of the TCR beta libraries employed iRepertoire HTBI primers in conjunction with Arm-PCR of CDR3 regions. TCRdb reprocessed the multiplex PCR reads via MiXCR and lists one record per CDR3 protein. The sample includes 420,000 or so distinct CDR3 sequences, about a quarter of them seen just once. Time point described: persistent/refractory GD, antithyroid drugs over 5 years with positive TRAb. PBMC RNA was the source of the TCR library. The sequence was obtained from a female donor with Graves disease. The chain couples TRBV30 to TRBJ2-3, with TRBD2 identical over 13 bases. The sample here was peripheral blood mononuclear cells (PBMCs), taken when the disease was refractory, from a patient treated with antithyroid drugs. The CDR3 loop reads CAGELAGGTITDTQYF. In DNA, the CDR3 is TGTGCCGGGGAACTAGCGGGAGGGACGATAACAGATACGCAGTATTTT.